Below are 12 T cell receptor beta chains sequenced from a single sample in a study of OX40 agonist ivuxolimab in advanced cancers. Profiled with immunoSEQ multiplex PCR; TCRdb holds only in-frame clones, not every one. Here the sample spans tens of thousands of clones, less than 95% being singletons. The sample here was CD4+ or CD8+ T cells sorted from blood, taken in a trial of the OX40 agonist ivuxolimab. The receptors come from an adult with an advanced solid tumor such as melanoma, head and neck, liver or kidney cancer.

Points on this clone: A read error may account for a junction end that differs from germline. V gene TRBV7-9 combines with J gene TRBJ2-5; no reliable D call. The CDR3 runs to 11 residues. Germline V gene sequence: CDR1 SEHNR, CDR2 FQNEAQ (reference sequence). The DNA for the CDR3 is TGTGCCAGCAGCTTAAGCTTCGTTCCGAACTTC. Protein: CASSLSFVPNF.

The chain employs TRBV5-5 and TRBJ1-5; 8 nucleotides align to TRBD1. The length of the CDR3 is 16 residues. Germline CDR1 is SGHKS and CDR2 is YYEKEE (reference sequence). J lost 1 base, V lost 5 bases, and 8 bases had no gene match. CDR3 amino acids: CASSPEQGGSNQPQHF. As DNA, the CDR3 is TGTGCCAGCAGTCCAGAACAGGGGGGCAGCAATCAGCCCCAGCATTTT.

The count of this clone is one. The CDR3: CASSPLLAGGSDTQYF. In DNA form, the CDR3 reads TGTGCCAGCAGCCCGCTTTTAGCGGGAGGGTCAGATACGCAGTATTTT. V usage is TRBV5-6 and J usage is TRBJ2-3; 11 bases are a match to TRBD2. The germline gives CDR1 SGHDT, CDR2 YYEEEE. This CDR3 has 16 amino acids. The trim removed 4 bases at V and 4 bases at J, leaving 8 bases unmatched.

The chain is built from TRBV2 and TRBJ1-2, with TRBD1 matching 8 bases. Germline trimming cut 8 bases from V and 4 bases from J; bases unmatched to any gene: 6. CDR1 is SNHLY, CDR2 FYNNEI, per germline. CDR3 length: 13 amino acids. The CDR3 coding sequence is TGTGCCAGCCGAGACAGGGGTCCCTATGGCTACACCTTC. It specifies CASRDRGPYGYTF.

This rearrangement joins TRBV2 to TRBJ1-2; the D gene is possibly TRBD1 (5 bases). The length of the CDR3 is 11 residues. The germline gives CDR1 SNHLY, CDR2 FYNNEI. The ends were cut back, 11 bases at V and 0 bases at J, with 7 bases in the middle. CDR3 bases: TGTGCCGGGACGTCTAACTATGGCTACACCTTC. Residues: CAGTSNYGYTF.

This clone has just one count. The V and J genes are TRBV6-5 and TRBJ1-1; no reliable D call. Per the germline V gene, CDR1 is MNHEY and CDR2 is SVGAGI. This CDR3 is 15 amino acids long. V was trimmed by 3 bases and J by 0 bases, leaving 11 bases between them. The CDR3 DNA reads as TGTGCCAGCAGTTATTATCCTGGCATGAACACTGAAGCTTTCTTT. Encoded protein: CASSYYPGMNTEAFF.

V usage is TRBV4-3 and J usage is TRBJ2-3; 12 positions match TRBD2. This CDR3 contains 15 residues. J lost 4 bases, V lost 7 bases, and 6 bases had no gene match. Germline V gene sequence: CDR1 LGHNA, CDR2 YSLEER. The CDR3 coding sequence is TGCGCCAGCAAGGAGTGGACTAGCGGGGCAGATACGCAGTATTTT. It translates to CASKEWTSGADTQYF.

This sequence joins TRBV4-2 and TRBJ2-5, with TRBD2 identical over 13 bases. The CDR3 sequence is 18 residues long. J was trimmed by 5 bases and V by 0 bases; bases with no gene match: 9. Germline CDR1 and CDR2: LGHNA and YNFKEQ. The CDR3: CASSQDLPGLAGEETQYF. The CDR3 DNA follows: TGTGCCAGCAGCCAAGATCTTCCCGGACTAGCGGGAGAGGAGACCCAGTACTTC.

The rearrangement joins TRBV19 to TRBJ1-5, with a possible D match to TRBD1 (5 bases). The CDR3 has 14 amino acids. Germline lookup yields CDR1 LNHDA and CDR2 SQIVND (reference sequence). The V gene lost 2 bases and the J gene lost 1 base, with 6 bases spanning the gap. The CDR3 DNA sequence: TGTGCCAGTAGTATATGGGACAGCAATCAGCCCCAGCATTTT. Translation gives CASSIWDSNQPQHF.

CDR3 protein: CASTPSRGRGWETQYF. The CDR3 DNA sequence: TGTGCCAGCACCCCCTCACGGGGCAGGGGATGGGAGACCCAGTACTTC. The gene calls are TRBV28 and TRBJ2-5; TRBD1 is a possible D gene (6 bases). CDR1 is MDHEN and CDR2 is SYDVKM in the germline V gene. The V and J ends lost 7 bases and 5 bases respectively, with 23 bases between them. The length of the CDR3 is 16 residues.

The rearrangement joins TRBV30 to TRBJ1-2; 10 positions agree with TRBD1. J was trimmed by 7 bases and V by 5 bases; bases with no gene match: 10. The CDR3 extends over 14 amino acids. Per the germline V gene, CDR1 is GTSNPN and CDR2 is SVGIG (reference sequence). Here the CDR3 DNA reads TGTGCCTGGCGACCACAGGACAGGGGGTTTGGCTACACCTTC. Translation gives CAWRPQDRGFGYTF.

The chain couples TRBV9 to TRBJ1-5; D is unresolved. Germline V gives CDR1 SGDLS, CDR2 YYNGEE. This CDR3 spans 14 amino acids. Trimming took off 4 bases at V and 1 base at J, with 9 bases between the two ends. CDR3 in amino acids: CASSRHHSNQPQHF. CDR3 sequence (DNA): TGTGCCAGCAGCCGACACCACAGCAATCAGCCCCAGCATTTT.